This T cell receptor beta chain was found in a study of blood T cell repertoires in COVID-19. This clone occurred once. Germline V gene data show CDR1 as LNHDA and CDR2 as SQIVND (reference sequence). The V gene lost 8 bases and the J gene lost 3 bases, with 20 bases spanning the gap. CDR3 length: 15 residues. Sequencing was performed with immunoSEQ multiplex PCR; in TCRdb, only in-frame clones are kept and a portion is missing. The sample lists 250,000 to 350,000 clones, 70% to 90% seen once, with about 4.1% in the top ten. The sequenced sample consisted of PBMCs or T cells enriched from blood (not recorded which). This clonotype was obtained from a woman in her thirties who had recovered from COVID-19. The rearrangement joins TRBV19 to TRBJ2-7; tentative D call: TRBD1 (6 bases). CDR3 bases: TGTGCCAGTGCTCCAGGGGAGACCCTCTTCTACGAGCAGTACTTC. Translating gives CASAPGETLFYEQYF.